These 13 T cell receptor beta chains came from one sample sequenced in a study of blood T cell repertoires in COVID-19. Sequencing used immunoSEQ multiplex PCR; TCRdb keeps in-frame clones, though not all of them. The table records 110,000 to 150,000 clones, nearly 90% of them present only once. Material: peripheral blood. The receptors were sampled from a man between 65 and 85 years old with acute or convalescent COVID-19.

This clone was seen just once. Other DNA variants within this sample encode the same CDR3. The chain joins TRBV29-1 to TRBJ1-1; D is undetermined. This CDR3 has 12 residues. Germline-derived CDR1 and CDR2 are SQVTM and ANQGSEA. The V and J ends lost 3 bases and 1 base respectively, with 6 bases between them. In DNA, the CDR3 is TGCAGCGTTGACCCAGGGAACACTGAAGCTTTCTTT. Translation: CSVDPGNTEAFF.

J is TRBJ1-4 and V is TRBV30, with D possibly being TRBD1 (6 bases). Germline V gives CDR1 GTSNPN, CDR2 SVGIG (reference sequence). The CDR3 is made up of 15 amino acids. V lost 0 bases to trimming and J lost 4 bases, with 12 bases between them. The CDR3 coding sequence is TGTGCCTGGAGTGTACTCAGGGGTGGTAATGAAAAACTGTTTTTT. Its protein product is CAWSVLRGGNEKLFF.

The rearrangement links TRBV9 to TRBJ1-2; 9 bases agree with TRBD1. J gave up 1 base and V 3 bases, and 10 bases lay outside the gene matches. Germline values: CDR1 SGDLS, CDR2 YYNGEE. This CDR3 contains 17 residues. In DNA form, the CDR3 reads TGTGCCAGCAGCGCCCATCATAAGACAGGGGGTAACTATGGCTACACCTTC. Translated: CASSAHHKTGGNYGYTF. Supplemented by reference TRBV9 and TRBJ1-2, the full variable domain reads DSGVTQTPKHLITATGQRVTLRCSPRSGDLSVYWYQQSLDQGLQFLIQYYNGEERAKGNILERFSAQQFPDLHSELNLSSLELGDSALYFCASSAHHKTGGNYGYTFGSGTRLTVV.

This clone was detected a few times. This chain connects TRBV6-5 to TRBJ1-1; tentatively, D is TRBD1 (6 bases). Trimming removed 1 base from V and 4 bases from J, with 10 bases in between. The V gene's germline CDR1 is MNHEY and CDR2 SVGAGI. The CDR3 runs 14 residues. CDR3 nucleotides: TGTGCCAGCAGTTACTACAAAGGGGGCACTGAAGCTTTCTTT. As protein: CASSYYKGGTEAFF.

The rearrangement uses TRBV19 and TRBJ1-1; tentatively, D is TRBD1 (5 bases). The germline gives CDR1 LNHDA, CDR2 SQIVND (reference sequence). V shed 6 bases and J shed 5 bases, with 22 bases lying between them. CDR3 size: 16 residues. CDR3 sequence reads: CASSSLGTPRGTEAFF. The CDR3 nucleotides are TGTGCCAGTAGCTCCCTAGGGACTCCTCGAGGAACTGAAGCTTTCTTT.

The chain carries TRBV15 and TRBJ2-5; 11 bases agree with TRBD2. This CDR3 has 16 residues. Germline CDR1 reads LNHNV; CDR2 reads YYDKDF (reference sequence). V lost 0 bases, J lost 4 bases, and 4 bases stayed unmatched. CDR3 region: CATSRERLAGGETQYF. The CDR3 DNA is TGTGCCACCAGCAGAGAACGGCTAGCGGGAGGAGAGACCCAGTACTTC.

This clone was seen more than once but under ten times. The chain recombines TRBV7-9 with TRBJ2-7; TRBD2 matches 7 bases. V lost 4 bases, J lost 5 bases, and 14 bases stayed unmatched. The germline V gene has CDR1 SEHNR and CDR2 FQNEAQ (reference sequence). The CDR3 has 16 residues. The DNA of the CDR3 is TGTGCCAGCAGCTATCGTTTTGGGAGGGAGATTGACGAGCAGTACTTC. It codes for CASSYRFGREIDEQYF. Based on the CDR3 plus reference TRBV7-9 and TRBJ2-7, the full variable domain is DTGVSQNPRHKITKRGQNVTFRCDPISEHNRLYWYRQTLGQGPEFLTYFQNEAQLEKSRLLSDRFSAERPKGSFSTLEIQRTEQGDSAMYLCASSYRFGREIDEQYFGPGTRLTVT.

The chain couples TRBV5-1 to TRBJ2-1; 8 bases align to TRBD2. Germline trimming cut 0 bases from V and 5 bases from J; bases unmatched to any gene: 4. The germline V gene encodes CDR1 SGHRS and CDR2 YFSETQ. The CDR3 totals 15 residues. Here the CDR3 DNA reads TGCGCCAGCAGCTTGGTCCTAGCGGGTCACAATGAGCAGTTCTTC. Translation gives CASSLVLAGHNEQFF.

The V gene is TRBV25-1, the J gene TRBJ1-3; 8 bases line up with TRBD1. The V gene end was trimmed by 7 bases and the J gene end by 2 bases; junction bases not matched to a gene: 7. The CDR3 sequence is 15 residues long. The germline CDR1 and CDR2 sequences are MGHDK and SYGVNS. The CDR3 reads CASKTPRGPGNTIYF. DNA for the CDR3: TGTGCCAGCAAAACCCCCAGGGGGCCTGGAAACACCATATATTTT.

CDR3 bases: TGCGCCAGCAGCGTAGGGACAGGGACTAACTATGGCTACACCTTC. Protein product: CASSVGTGTNYGYTF. This rearrangement joins TRBV5-1 to TRBJ1-2; 9 bases are a match to TRBD1. CDR1 is SGHRS and CDR2 is YFSETQ in the germline V gene. This CDR3 spans 15 amino acids. V dropped 4 bases and J dropped 0; count of bases not matched to a gene: 4.

V and J are TRBV28 and TRBJ2-4; a weak D match, TRBD1 (5 bases). The CDR3 is 16 residues long. CDR1 is MDHEN and CDR2 is SYDVKM in the germline V gene. The V end was cut by 2 bases, the J end by 0 bases, with 11 bases between. The CDR3: CASSLARTLAKNIQYF. The CDR3 bases are TGTGCCAGCAGTTTAGCCAGGACACTAGCCAAAAACATTCAGTACTTC. Drawing the rest from reference TRBV28 and TRBJ2-4, the complete variable domain is DVKVTQSSRYLVKRTGEKVFLECVQDMDHENMFWYRQDPGLGLRLIYFSYDVKMKEKGDIPEGYSVSREKKERFSLILESASTNQTSMYLCASSLARTLAKNIQYFGAGTRLSVL.

The V call is TRBV11-2, the J call TRBJ2-3; 7 nucleotides line up with TRBD2. Trimming took 2 bases from V and 2 from J; bases not matched to a gene: 10. The CDR3 is 17 residues long. Germline-derived CDR1 and CDR2 are SGHAT and FQNNGV. The CDR3 here is CASSLLPSGLSTDTQYF. DNA of the CDR3: TGTGCCAGCAGCTTATTACCTAGCGGACTCTCCACAGATACGCAGTATTTT.

This clone showed up just a few times. The chain uses TRBV7-9 and TRBJ2-5, with 10 bases identical to TRBD2. The CDR3 length is 16 residues. Trimming cost V 0 bases and J 4 bases; bases outside gene matches: 5. Germline V lookup: CDR1 SEHNR, CDR2 FQNEAQ (reference sequence). CDR3 bases: TGTGCCAGCAGCTTAGCGCTGGGACTAGCGTCAGAGACCCAGTACTTC. Its translation: CASSLALGLASETQYF. Full variable domain (outside the CDR3, taken from reference TRBV7-9 and TRBJ2-5): DTGVSQNPRHKITKRGQNVTFRCDPISEHNRLYWYRQTLGQGPEFLTYFQNEAQLEKSRLLSDRFSAERPKGSFSTLEIQRTEQGDSAMYLCASSLALGLASETQYFGPGTRLLVL.